This T cell receptor beta chain was recovered during a study of spatial heterogeneity in lung cancer. Study-level information: For tumor regions, TCR transcript counts showed a strong correlation with a T cell module score derived from matched bulk RNA-seq. The mean occurrence of each unique TCR and UMI combination in raw reads exceeded eight. Study conclusions and caveats: Tracking of tumor mutation counts was seen in expanded intratumoral alpha and beta TCR counts.

Every TCR cDNA molecule bore its own unique molecular identifier. MiXCR, run by TCRdb on the 5' RACE reads, gives a single entry per CDR3 protein. The repertoire holds about 7,400 distinct CDR3 sequences, with 11% to 15% as singletons. Note on this clonotype: What it recognizes is unknown.

Trimming took off 4 bases at V and 2 bases at J, with 15 bases between the two ends. CDR1 and CDR2 from the germline V gene are SEHNR and FQNEAQ (reference sequence). This CDR3 has 15 residues. Time point meaning: sample taken at primary tumor resection. Unsorted whole RNA from tumor, nontumor lung or frozen PBMC underwent sequencing. The genes are TRBV7-9 and TRBJ2-7, with D possibly being TRBD1 (6 bases). The TCR originated in a female donor with early-stage non-small cell lung cancer. This specimen consisted of lung tumor tissue, obtained at surgery. The CDR3 here is CASSSTGFGAYEQYF. The CDR3 DNA is TGTGCCAGCAGCTCCACAGGGTTCGGGGCCTACGAGCAGTACTTC.